This T cell receptor (beta chain) was identified during a study of cytomegalovirus exposure and HLA in healthy donors. CDR1 SGHRS and CDR2 YFSETQ come from the germline V gene. The CDR3 is 15 amino acids. J was trimmed by 2 bases and V by 4 bases; bases with no gene match: 7. PCR used 60 Vbeta primers and 13 Jbeta primers. TCRdb's copy holds only in-frame clones and misses some; the assay was immunoSEQ multiplex PCR. The sample has around 160,000 clones, roughly 80% seen once. Sample: PBMCs. The chain carries TRBV5-1 and TRBJ2-7, with TRBD1 identical over 9 bases. This sequence originates from a woman between 40 and 55 years old in good health and CMV-seropositive. CDR3 loop: CASSIGTGHAYEQYF. CDR3 nucleotide sequence: TGCGCCAGCAGCATAGGGACAGGGCACGCCTACGAGCAGTACTTC.